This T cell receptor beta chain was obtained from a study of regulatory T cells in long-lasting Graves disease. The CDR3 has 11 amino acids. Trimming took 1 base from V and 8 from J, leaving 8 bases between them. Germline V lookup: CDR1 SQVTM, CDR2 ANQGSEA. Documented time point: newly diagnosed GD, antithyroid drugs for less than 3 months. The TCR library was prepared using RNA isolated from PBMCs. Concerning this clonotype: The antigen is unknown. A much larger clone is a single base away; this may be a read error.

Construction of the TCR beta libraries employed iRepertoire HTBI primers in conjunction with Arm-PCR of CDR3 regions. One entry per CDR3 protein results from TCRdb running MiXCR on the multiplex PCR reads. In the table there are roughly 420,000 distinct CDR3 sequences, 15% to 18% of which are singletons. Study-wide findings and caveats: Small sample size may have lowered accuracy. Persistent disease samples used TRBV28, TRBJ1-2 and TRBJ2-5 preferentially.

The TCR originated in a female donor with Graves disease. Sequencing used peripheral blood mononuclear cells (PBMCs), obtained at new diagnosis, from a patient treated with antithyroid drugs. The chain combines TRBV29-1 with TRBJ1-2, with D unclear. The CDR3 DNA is TGCAGCGTTGAAGTGCAGAAAGGCTACACCTTC. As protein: CSVEVQKGYTF.